This T cell receptor (beta chain) was sequenced in a study of blood T cell repertoires in COVID-19. About the study: Sites in the United States, Italy and Spain provided acute and convalescent COVID-19 samples. Sources were T cells, B-cell-depleted T cells, or PBMCs; the material itself was cDNA or gDNA.

Trimming took 3 bases from V and 4 from J; bases not matched to a gene: 5. This CDR3 region has 14 residues. Looked up from germline, CDR1 is KGHSH and CDR2 is LQKENI. Per the authors' pipeline: Nucleated cell counts were estimated from reference gene primer amplification. Using immunoSEQ multiplex PCR, the repertoire was profiled, and TCRdb retains in-frame clones only, with some absent. Clone size and the V and J calls come from that table; the DNA yielded D and trimming. The sample lists approximately 120,000 clones; around 87% were seen once. The source of this sequence is a woman in her 50s who had recovered from COVID-19. Sequencing was done on a sample of peripheral blood. This chain connects TRBV18 to TRBJ1-2, with 7 bases fitting TRBD1. The CDR3, as DNA: TGTGCCAGCTCACCTAAGACAGGGATCTATGGCTACACCTTC. This translates into CASSPKTGIYGYTF.